This paragraph covers one T cell receptor beta chain sequence. Authors' methods: Reference gene primer amplification yielded estimated nucleated cell counts. Using immunoSEQ multiplex PCR, the repertoire was profiled, and TCRdb retains in-frame clones only, with some absent. The DNA was the basis for D and trimming; V, J and clone size are from that table. The table shows 250,000 to 300,000 clones, with approximately 80% occurring only once. The sample is drawn from a study of blood T cell repertoires in COVID-19. Participant-reported clinical history was the basis for cohort assignment. The CDR3 length is 15 residues. The ends were cut back, 8 bases at V and 0 bases at J, with 14 bases in the middle. Germline lookup yields CDR1 ENHRY and CDR2 SYGVKD.

The clonotype comes from a man in his forties who had been exposed to COVID-19. The chain recombines TRBV10-3 with TRBJ1-3, with D unclear. The sample comprised PBMCs or T cells enriched from blood (not recorded which). CDR3 in amino acids: CAIQAGLSSGNTIYF. The CDR3 DNA is TGTGCCATCCAGGCAGGACTTAGCTCTGGAAACACCATATATTTT.